This entry is about one TCR beta chain. The sample originates from a study of blood T cell repertoires in COVID-19. Study in general: The cDNA or gDNA used as material had been derived from T cells, B-cell-depleted T cells, or PBMCs.

The CDR3 covers 14 residues. V shed 4 bases and J 5 bases; nucleotides not matched to a gene: 2. Germline values: CDR1 KGHSY, CDR2 FQNENV. Here immunoSEQ multiplex PCR was the method, and the copy in TCRdb shows in-frame clones only, minus some. The table lists just over 80,000 clones, more than 75% of them singletons. This receptor was obtained from an elderly woman with active or convalescent COVID-19. Sequenced material: peripheral blood. V and J are TRBV16 and TRBJ1-5, with 10 bases identical to TRBD1. The CDR3 DNA follows: TGTGCCAGCAGCCCTGGGACAGGGGATCAGCCCCAGCATTTT. Translation: CASSPGTGDQPQHF.